These 21 T cell receptor beta chains were sequenced from one sample in a study of cytomegalovirus exposure and HLA in healthy donors. Primers included in the PCR were 60 Vbeta and 13 Jbeta primers. Assay used: immunoSEQ multiplex PCR; TCRdb lists only in-frame clones, some missing. The sample gives some 85,000 clones, about four fifths of which show up once; around 2.3% is in the top ten. The sequenced sample was PBMCs. These receptors all come from a man in his late teens or twenties in good health and CMV-seronegative.

The chain recombines TRBV5-1 with TRBJ1-4; D is undetermined. The CDR3 consists of 14 residues. The V and J ends lost 0 bases and 3 bases respectively, with 6 bases between them. Germline V gene sequence: CDR1 SGHRS, CDR2 YFSETQ. The DNA of the CDR3 is TGCGCCAGCAGCTTGGGGCTGGCTAATGAAAAACTGTTTTTT. It is translated as CASSLGLANEKLFF. Full variable domain (remainder filled in from reference TRBV5-1 and TRBJ1-4): KAGVTQTPRYLIKTRGQQVTLSCSPISGHRSVSWYQQTPGQGLQFLFEYFSETQRNKGNFPGRFSGRQFSNSRSEMNVSTLELGDSALYLCASSLGLANEKLFFGSGTQLSVL.

The rearrangement links TRBV7-2 to TRBJ2-7, with D possibly TRBD1 on 6 matching bases. The CDR3 length is 14 residues. Germline assignment: CDR1 SGHTA and CDR2 FQGNSA. The V gene lost 2 bases and the J gene lost 2 bases, with 10 bases spanning the gap. As DNA, the CDR3 is TGTGCCAGCAGCTTAAACAGGGACGCCTACGAGCAGTACTTC. Its protein product is CASSLNRDAYEQYF.

Here the CDR3 DNA reads TGTGCCAGCAGCACTTTGTCCAGGGGGAACACTGAAGCTTTCTTT. This encodes CASSTLSRGNTEAFF. The chain employs TRBV5-5 and TRBJ1-1; possibly TRBD1 for D (6 bases). CDR3 length: 15 residues. CDR1 and CDR2 from the germline V gene are SGHKS and YYEKEE (reference sequence). Trimming removed 4 bases from V and 1 base from J, with 14 bases in between.

As regards this clone: At one end the junction does not follow the germline gene, possibly because of a read error. The genes are TRBV6-5 and TRBJ2-7, with D perhaps matching TRBD1 (6 bases). CDR1 is MNHEY and CDR2 is SVGAGI in the germline V gene. The CDR3 is 16 residues long. CDR3 sequence reads: CASRYYRDSLSYEQYF. In nucleotides, the CDR3 is TGTGCCAGCAGGTACTACAGGGATTCCTTGTCCTACGAGCAGTACTTC.

This chain joins TRBV9 and TRBJ2-2; TRBD1 aligns across 9 bases. Germline CDR1 SGDLS, CDR2 YYNGEE. The junction had 11 bases not matched to a gene; V was cut back by 4 bases and J by 4 bases. The CDR3 consists of 17 residues. Here the CDR3 DNA reads TGTGCCAGCAGCCCGAAGGGGACAGGGATGAGCACCGGGGAGCTGTTTTTT. Amino acid sequence: CASSPKGTGMSTGELFF.

The V call is TRBV29-1, the J call TRBJ2-3; D is possibly TRBD2 (6 bases). This CDR3 region has 13 residues. Looked up from germline, CDR1 is SQVTM and CDR2 is ANQGSEA. V lost 5 bases, J lost 3 bases, and 12 bases lay in between. The CDR3 coding sequence is TGCAGCGTTCGGGCGGGACGGACAGATACGCAGTATTTT. Amino acids: CSVRAGRTDTQYF.

Only one count was recorded for this clone. The gene calls are TRBV7-2 and TRBJ2-1, with a tentative D call TRBD2 (5 bases). Trimming removed 4 bases at V and 1 base at J, with 11 bases between. The germline V gene encodes CDR1 SGHTA and CDR2 FQGNSA. This CDR3 contains 15 residues. CDR3 in amino acids: CASSSTTGSYNEQFF. Written as DNA, the CDR3 is TGTGCCAGCAGCTCCACTACGGGATCCTACAATGAGCAGTTCTTC. The whole variable domain, remainder taken from reference TRBV7-2 and TRBJ2-1, is GAGVSQSPSNKVTEKGKDVELRCDPISGHTALYWYRQSLGQGLEFLIYFQGNSAPDKSGLPSDRFSAERTGGSVSTLTIQRTQQEDSAVYLCASSSTTGSYNEQFFGPGTRLTVL.

The sample holds one count of this clone. The chain employs TRBV9 and TRBJ2-6; D is unresolved. This CDR3 has 17 amino acids. Germline V gene data show CDR1 as SGDLS and CDR2 as YYNGEE. Between the trimmed V and J ends, which lost 3 bases and 0 bases, there was a span of 13 bases. The DNA for the CDR3 is TGTGCCAGCAGCGCGGCAGGCCGTAGCTCTGGGGCCAACGTCCTGACTTTC. This codes for CASSAAGRSSGANVLTF.

The chain has TRBV30 and TRBJ2-5; 9 positions match TRBD1. The CDR3 sequence is 14 residues long. CDR1 and CDR2 from the germline V gene are GTSNPN and SVGIG (reference sequence). V was pared by 1 base and J by 7 bases, with 7 bases of the junction left unmatched. Here the CDR3 DNA reads TGTGCCTGGAGTGAGGACAGGGGTCGGGGGACCCAGTACTTC. It specifies CAWSEDRGRGTQYF.

This chain links TRBV7-9 with TRBJ2-3; tentatively, D is TRBD2 (6 bases). V lost 5 bases and J 8 bases, leaving 23 bases between the germline ends. The CDR3 extends over 16 amino acids. Germline assignment: CDR1 SEHNR and CDR2 FQNEAQ (reference sequence). As DNA, the CDR3 is TGTGCCAGCAGCCCCGGGACTGGCCAGTCAGGACGTACGCAGTATTTT. Protein product: CASSPGTGQSGRTQYF.

The V gene is TRBV5-1, the J gene TRBJ2-1, with TRBD2 identical over 7 bases. There are 14 residues in the CDR3. The germline V gene has CDR1 SGHRS and CDR2 YFSETQ. V trimming: 4 bases; J trimming: 5 bases; junction bases outside the gene matches: 6. The CDR3 loop reads CASSRLAENNEQFF. The DNA of the CDR3 is TGCGCCAGCAGCCGTCTAGCGGAAAACAATGAGCAGTTCTTC.

Only one count was recorded for this clone. The chain uses TRBV7-8 and TRBJ2-3, with 11 nucleotides matching TRBD2. V shed 3 bases, J shed 4 bases, and the junction held 9 bases outside the gene matches. The CDR3 extends over 17 amino acids. CDR1 and CDR2 (germline): SGHVS, FQNEAQ. CDR3 sequence: CASSFYTSGSGSDTQYF. CDR3 bases: TGTGCCAGCAGCTTTTACACTAGCGGGAGTGGATCAGATACGCAGTATTTT.

The rearrangement links TRBV9 to TRBJ1-5, with 8 bases fitting TRBD1. From germline, CDR1 is SGDLS and CDR2 YYNGEE. V shed 3 bases and J 4 bases; nucleotides not matched to a gene: 3. This CDR3 spans 14 amino acids. DNA for the CDR3: TGTGCCAGCAGCGGGACAGGGAAAAATCAGCCCCAGCATTTT. Its protein product is CASSGTGKNQPQHF.

This clone was observed a single time. The rearrangement links TRBV7-9 to TRBJ1-2, with D unclear. CDR1 is SEHNR and CDR2 is FQNEAQ in the germline V gene (reference sequence). This CDR3 region has 13 residues. Trimming removed 2 bases from V and 0 bases from J, with 4 bases in between. In DNA, the CDR3 is TGTGCCAGCAGCTTACCAGCTAACTATGGCTACACCTTC. As protein: CASSLPANYGYTF.

This rearrangement joins TRBV27 to TRBJ1-3, with 9 bases identical to TRBD1. Germline CDR1 MNHEY, CDR2 SMNVEV (reference sequence). Trimming cost V 2 bases and J 0 bases; bases outside gene matches: 2. This CDR3 contains 16 residues. The DNA for the CDR3 is TGTGCCAGCAGTTTAAACAGGGGGCTCTCTGGAAACACCATATATTTT. It is translated as CASSLNRGLSGNTIYF.

The chain carries TRBV28 and TRBJ2-7; D is perhaps TRBD2 (6 bases). In germline, CDR1 is MDHEN, CDR2 SYDVKM. The CDR3 consists of 17 residues. The V and J ends lost 4 bases and 0 bases respectively, with 19 bases between them. The CDR3 spells CASSSPSDPSNSYEQYF. In nucleotides, the CDR3 is TGTGCCAGCAGTTCGCCTAGCGATCCCTCCAACTCCTACGAGCAGTACTTC. The full variable domain, in which reference TRBV28 and TRBJ2-7 provide the parts outside the CDR3, is DVKVTQSSRYLVKRTGEKVFLECVQDMDHENMFWYRQDPGLGLRLIYFSYDVKMKEKGDIPEGYSVSREKKERFSLILESASTNQTSMYLCASSSPSDPSNSYEQYFGPGTRLTVT.

V usage is TRBV27 and J usage is TRBJ1-1, with D possibly matching TRBD1 (6 bases). The V gene lost 6 bases and the J gene lost 1 base, with 21 bases spanning the gap. The CDR3 totals 17 residues. CDR1 is MNHEY and CDR2 is SMNVEV in the germline V gene (reference sequence). CDR3: CASRIQAAGVENTEAFF. The CDR3 DNA is TGTGCCAGCAGAATTCAGGCGGCAGGGGTAGAGAACACTGAAGCTTTCTTT.

The chain recombines TRBV28 with TRBJ2-4, with 9 bases fitting TRBD1. Germline V gene sequence: CDR1 MDHEN, CDR2 SYDVKM. The CDR3 runs 14 residues. J lost 4 bases, V lost 9 bases, and 7 bases had no gene match. CDR3 sequence: CASLPGQGKNIQYF. DNA of the CDR3: TGTGCCAGTTTACCGGGACAGGGTAAAAACATTCAGTACTTC. Variable domain in full (rest from reference TRBV28 and TRBJ2-4): DVKVTQSSRYLVKRTGEKVFLECVQDMDHENMFWYRQDPGLGLRLIYFSYDVKMKEKGDIPEGYSVSREKKERFSLILESASTNQTSMYLCASLPGQGKNIQYFGAGTRLSVL.

This rearrangement joins TRBV27 to TRBJ1-5; TRBD1 matches at 7 bases. The CDR3 contains 16 residues. With 6 bases clipped from V and 4 bases from J, the junction kept 12 bases outside the gene matches. Germline lookup yields CDR1 MNHEY and CDR2 SMNVEV (reference sequence). CDR3 bases: TGTGCCAGCAGAGAAGGGCTGACAGGGCGGAATCAGCCCCAGCATTTT. It yields the protein CASREGLTGRNQPQHF.

In DNA, the CDR3 is TGTGCCAGCAGTGAACAGGGTAGCGGGGTCGCCAAAAACATTCAGTACTTC. Translation gives CASSEQGSGVAKNIQYF. This rearrangement joins TRBV6-1 to TRBJ2-4, with TRBD2 identical over 8 bases. J lost 1 base, V lost 2 bases, and 7 bases had no gene match. Germline CDR1 reads MNHNS; CDR2 reads SASEGT. This CDR3 has 17 residues.

The J gene is TRBJ2-2, the V gene TRBV4-1; 9 nucleotides match TRBD2. The CDR3 is 20 residues long. Unmatched junction bases numbered 14, after V lost 2 bases and J lost 1 base. Germline V gene sequence: CDR1 MGHRA, CDR2 YSYEKL. Here the CDR3 reads CASSQLPLTSGVLNTGELFF. The CDR3 coding sequence is TGCGCCAGCAGCCAATTGCCTCTGACTAGCGGCGTTTTGAACACCGGGGAGCTGTTTTTT.